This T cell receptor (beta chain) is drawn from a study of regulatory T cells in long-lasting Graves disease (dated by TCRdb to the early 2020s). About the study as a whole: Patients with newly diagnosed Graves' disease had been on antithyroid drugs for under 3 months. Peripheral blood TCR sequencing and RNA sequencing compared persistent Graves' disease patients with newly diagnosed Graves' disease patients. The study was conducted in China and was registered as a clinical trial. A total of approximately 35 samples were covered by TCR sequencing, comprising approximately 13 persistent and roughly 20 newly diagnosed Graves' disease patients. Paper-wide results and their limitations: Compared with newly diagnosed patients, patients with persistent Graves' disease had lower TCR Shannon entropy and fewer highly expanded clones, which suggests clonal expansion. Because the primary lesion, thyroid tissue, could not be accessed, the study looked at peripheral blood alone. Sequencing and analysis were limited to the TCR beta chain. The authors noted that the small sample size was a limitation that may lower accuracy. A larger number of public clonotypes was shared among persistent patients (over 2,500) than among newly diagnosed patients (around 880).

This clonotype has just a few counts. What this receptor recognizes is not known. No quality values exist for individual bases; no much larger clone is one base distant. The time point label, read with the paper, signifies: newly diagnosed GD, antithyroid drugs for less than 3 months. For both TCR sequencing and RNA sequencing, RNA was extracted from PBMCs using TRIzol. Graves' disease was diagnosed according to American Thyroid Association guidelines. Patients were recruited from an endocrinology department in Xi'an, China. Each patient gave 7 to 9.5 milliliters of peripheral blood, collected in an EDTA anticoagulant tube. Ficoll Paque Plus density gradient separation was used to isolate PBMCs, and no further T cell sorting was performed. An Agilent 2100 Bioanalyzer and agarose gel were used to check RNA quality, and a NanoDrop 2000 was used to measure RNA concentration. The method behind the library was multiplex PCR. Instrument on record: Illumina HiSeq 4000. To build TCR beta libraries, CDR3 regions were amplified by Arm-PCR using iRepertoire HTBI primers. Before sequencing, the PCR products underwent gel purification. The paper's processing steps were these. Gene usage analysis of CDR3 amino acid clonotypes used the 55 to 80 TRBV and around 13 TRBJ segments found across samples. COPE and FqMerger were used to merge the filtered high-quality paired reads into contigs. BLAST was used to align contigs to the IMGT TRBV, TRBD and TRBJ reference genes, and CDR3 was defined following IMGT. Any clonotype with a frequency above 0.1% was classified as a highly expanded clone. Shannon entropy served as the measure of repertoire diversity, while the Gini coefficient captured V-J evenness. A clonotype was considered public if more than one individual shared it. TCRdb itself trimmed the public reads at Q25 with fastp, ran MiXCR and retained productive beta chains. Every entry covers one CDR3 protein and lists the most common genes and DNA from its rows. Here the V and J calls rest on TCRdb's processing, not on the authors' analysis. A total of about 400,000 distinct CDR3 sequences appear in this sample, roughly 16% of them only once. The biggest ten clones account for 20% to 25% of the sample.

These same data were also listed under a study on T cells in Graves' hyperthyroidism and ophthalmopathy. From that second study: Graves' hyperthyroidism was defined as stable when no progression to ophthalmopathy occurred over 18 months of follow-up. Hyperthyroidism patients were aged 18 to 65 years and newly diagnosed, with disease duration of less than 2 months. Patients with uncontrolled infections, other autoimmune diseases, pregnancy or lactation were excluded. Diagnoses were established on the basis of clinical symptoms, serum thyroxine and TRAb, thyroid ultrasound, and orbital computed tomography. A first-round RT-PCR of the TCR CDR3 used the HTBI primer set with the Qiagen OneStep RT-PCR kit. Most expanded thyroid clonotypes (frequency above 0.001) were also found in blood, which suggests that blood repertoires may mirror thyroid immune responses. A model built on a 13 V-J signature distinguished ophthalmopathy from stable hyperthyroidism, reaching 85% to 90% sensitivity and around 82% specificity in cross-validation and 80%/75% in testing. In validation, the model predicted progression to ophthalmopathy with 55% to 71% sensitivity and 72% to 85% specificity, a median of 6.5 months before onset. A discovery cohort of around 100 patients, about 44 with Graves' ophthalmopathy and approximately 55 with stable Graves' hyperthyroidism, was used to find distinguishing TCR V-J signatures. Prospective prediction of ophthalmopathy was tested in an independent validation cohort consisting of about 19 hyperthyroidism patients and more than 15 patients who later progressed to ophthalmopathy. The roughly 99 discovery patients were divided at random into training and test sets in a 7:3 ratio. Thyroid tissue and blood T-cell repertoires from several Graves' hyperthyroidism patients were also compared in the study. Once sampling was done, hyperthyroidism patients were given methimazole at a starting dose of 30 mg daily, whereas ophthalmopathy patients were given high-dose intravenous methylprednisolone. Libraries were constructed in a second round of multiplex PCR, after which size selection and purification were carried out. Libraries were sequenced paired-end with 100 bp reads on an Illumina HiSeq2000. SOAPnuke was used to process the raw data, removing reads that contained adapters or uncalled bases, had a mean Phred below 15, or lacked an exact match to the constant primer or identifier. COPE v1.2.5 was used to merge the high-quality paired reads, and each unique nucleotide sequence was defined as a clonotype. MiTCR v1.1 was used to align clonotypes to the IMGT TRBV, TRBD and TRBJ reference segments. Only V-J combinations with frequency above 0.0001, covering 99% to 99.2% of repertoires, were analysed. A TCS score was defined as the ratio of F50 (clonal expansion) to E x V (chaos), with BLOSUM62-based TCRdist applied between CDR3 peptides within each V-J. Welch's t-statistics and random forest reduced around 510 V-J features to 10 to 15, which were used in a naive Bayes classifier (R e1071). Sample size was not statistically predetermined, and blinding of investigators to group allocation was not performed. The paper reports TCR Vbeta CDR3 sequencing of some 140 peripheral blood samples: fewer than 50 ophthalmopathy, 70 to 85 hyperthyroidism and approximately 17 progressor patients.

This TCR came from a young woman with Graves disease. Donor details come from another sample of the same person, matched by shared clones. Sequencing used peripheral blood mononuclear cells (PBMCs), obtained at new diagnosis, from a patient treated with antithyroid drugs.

This receptor has the CDR3 CASSAMGQSYGYTF. Read as DNA, the sequence is TGTGCCAGCAGCGCGATGGGACAAAGCTATGGCTACACCTTC. The rearranged segments are TRBV9 and TRBJ1-2; 6 matching bases give a weak D call of TRBD1. In the germline V gene, CDR1 corresponds to SGDLS and CDR2 to YYNGEE. V is clipped by 3 bases and J by 4 bases, and the sequence between their germline boundaries is 13 bases long. From its cysteine to its phenylalanine, the CDR3 spans 14 amino acids. The kept DNA is CDR3 alone, 42 bases in frame from the first base. Reference TRBV9 and TRBJ1-2 genes cover what lies past the CDR3, so the full variable domain is DSGVTQTPKHLITATGQRVTLRCSPRSGDLSVYWYQQSLDQGLQFLIQYYNGEERAKGNILERFSAQQFPDLHSELNLSSLELGDSALYFCASSAMGQSYGYTFGSGTRLTVV.